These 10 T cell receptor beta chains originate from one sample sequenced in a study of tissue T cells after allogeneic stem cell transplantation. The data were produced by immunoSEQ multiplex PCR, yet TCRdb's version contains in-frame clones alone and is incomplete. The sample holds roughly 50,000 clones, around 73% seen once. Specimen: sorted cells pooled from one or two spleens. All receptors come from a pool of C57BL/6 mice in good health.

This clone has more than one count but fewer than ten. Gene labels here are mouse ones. The covered CDR3 bases are TGTGCCAGCAGTCACAGGGGGCTGTCCAACGAAAGATTATTT. Its translation is CASSHRGLSNERLF. The entire CDR3 is CASSHRGLSNERLFF. This chain uses TRBV24 with TRBJ1-4, with 9 nucleotides matching TRBD1. The missing CDR3 end, 1 residue past where the read stops, is filled in from the germline J gene. The CDR3 is made up of 15 amino acids. V dropped 4 bases and J dropped 2; count of bases not matched to a gene: 2. CDR1 and CDR2 from the germline V gene are KGHTA and FRNEEI.

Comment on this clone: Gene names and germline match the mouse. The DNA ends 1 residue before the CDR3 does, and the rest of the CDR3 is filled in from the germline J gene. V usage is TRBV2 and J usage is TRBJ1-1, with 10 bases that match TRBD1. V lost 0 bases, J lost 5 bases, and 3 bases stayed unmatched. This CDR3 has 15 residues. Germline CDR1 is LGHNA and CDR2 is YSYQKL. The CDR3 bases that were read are TGTGCCAGCAGCCAAGATGGGGACAGGGGAACAGAAGTCTTC. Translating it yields CASSQDGDRGTEVF. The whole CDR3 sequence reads CASSQDGDRGTEVFF.

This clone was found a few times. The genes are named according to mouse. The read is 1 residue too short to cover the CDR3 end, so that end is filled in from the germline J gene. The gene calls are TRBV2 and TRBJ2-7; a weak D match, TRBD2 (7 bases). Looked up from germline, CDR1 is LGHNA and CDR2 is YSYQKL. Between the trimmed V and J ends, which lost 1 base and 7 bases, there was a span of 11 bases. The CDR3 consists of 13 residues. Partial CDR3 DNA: TGTGCCAGCAGCCAAGGGGGGGCGGAAGAACAGTAC. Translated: CASSQGGAEEQY. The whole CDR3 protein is CASSQGGAEEQYF.

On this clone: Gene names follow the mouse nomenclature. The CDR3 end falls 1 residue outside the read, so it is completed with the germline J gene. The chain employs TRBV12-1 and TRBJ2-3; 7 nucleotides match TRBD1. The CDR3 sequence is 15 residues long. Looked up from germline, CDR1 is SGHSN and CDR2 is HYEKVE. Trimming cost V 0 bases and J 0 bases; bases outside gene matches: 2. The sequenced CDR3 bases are TGTGCCAGCTCTCTCGACAGGGCTAGTGCAGAAACGCTGTAT. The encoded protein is CASSLDRASAETLY. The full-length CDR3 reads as CASSLDRASAETLYF.

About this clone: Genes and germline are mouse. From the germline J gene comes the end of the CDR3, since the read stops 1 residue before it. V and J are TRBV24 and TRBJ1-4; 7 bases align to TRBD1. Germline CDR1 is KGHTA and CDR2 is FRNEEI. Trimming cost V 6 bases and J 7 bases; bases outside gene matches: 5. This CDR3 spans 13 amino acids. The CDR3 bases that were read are TGTGCCAGCAGGACAGGGAGGGGCGAAAGATTATTT. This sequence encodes CASRTGRGERLF. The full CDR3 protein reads CASRTGRGERLFF.

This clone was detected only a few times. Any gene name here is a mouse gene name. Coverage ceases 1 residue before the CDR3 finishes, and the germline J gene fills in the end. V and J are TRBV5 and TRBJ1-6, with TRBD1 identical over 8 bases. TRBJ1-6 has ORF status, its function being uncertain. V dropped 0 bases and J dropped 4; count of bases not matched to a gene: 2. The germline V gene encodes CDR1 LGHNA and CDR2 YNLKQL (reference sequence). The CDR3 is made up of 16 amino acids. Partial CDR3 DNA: TGTGCCAGCAGCCAAGATACAGGGGGTTATAATTCGCCCCTCTAC. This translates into CASSQDTGGYNSPLY. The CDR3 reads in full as CASSQDTGGYNSPLYF.

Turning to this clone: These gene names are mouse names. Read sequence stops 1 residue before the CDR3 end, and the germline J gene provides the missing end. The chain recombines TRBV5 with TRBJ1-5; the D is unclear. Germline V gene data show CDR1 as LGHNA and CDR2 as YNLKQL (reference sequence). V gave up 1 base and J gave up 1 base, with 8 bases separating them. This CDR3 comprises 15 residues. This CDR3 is CASSQGWGNNQAPLF. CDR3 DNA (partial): TGTGCCAGCAGCCAAGGCTGGGGAAACAACCAGGCTCCGCTT.

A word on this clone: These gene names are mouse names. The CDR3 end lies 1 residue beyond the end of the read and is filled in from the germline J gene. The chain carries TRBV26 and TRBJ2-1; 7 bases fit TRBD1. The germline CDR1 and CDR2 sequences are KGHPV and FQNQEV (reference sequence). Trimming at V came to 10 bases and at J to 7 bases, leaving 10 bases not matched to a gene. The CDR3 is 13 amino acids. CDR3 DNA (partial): TGTGCCATCACCCCGACAGGGCGGGCTGAGCAGTTC. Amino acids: CAITPTGRAEQF. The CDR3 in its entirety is CAITPTGRAEQFF.

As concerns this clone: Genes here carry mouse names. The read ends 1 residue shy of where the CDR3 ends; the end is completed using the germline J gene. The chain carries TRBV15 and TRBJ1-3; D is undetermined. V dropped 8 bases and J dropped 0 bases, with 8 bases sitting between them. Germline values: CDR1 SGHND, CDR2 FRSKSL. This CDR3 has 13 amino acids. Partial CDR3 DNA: TGTGCCAGCCGGGCAAATTCTGGAAATACGCTCTAT. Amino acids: CASRANSGNTLY. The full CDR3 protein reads CASRANSGNTLYF.

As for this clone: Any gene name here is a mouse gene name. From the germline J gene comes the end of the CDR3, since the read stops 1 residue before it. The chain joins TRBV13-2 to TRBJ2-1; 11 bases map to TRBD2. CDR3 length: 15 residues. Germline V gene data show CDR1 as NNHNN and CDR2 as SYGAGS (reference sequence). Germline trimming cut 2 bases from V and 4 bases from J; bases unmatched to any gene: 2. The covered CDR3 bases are TGTGCCAGCGGTGAGGACTGGGGGGATTATGCTGAGCAGTTC. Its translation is CASGEDWGDYAEQF. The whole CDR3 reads CASGEDWGDYAEQFF.